This entry describes one T cell receptor beta chain. Its antigen is undetermined. This entry is derived from a study of OX40 agonist ivuxolimab in advanced cancers. Turning to the study itself: Aged about 20 to 85 with a mean of about 63 years, they were approximately 79% male.

The CDR3 has 14 residues. With 7 bases clipped from V and 6 bases from J, the junction kept 10 bases outside the gene matches. Germline values: CDR1 MNHNS, CDR2 SASEGT. Here immunoSEQ multiplex PCR was the method, and the copy in TCRdb shows in-frame clones only, minus some. The sample consists of 80,000 or so clones, around four fifths of them appearing once. Study-level findings and limits: At doses 0.1 to 3.0 mg/kg, CD4+ and CD8+ clones expanded. At 0.1-3.0 mg/kg, partial responders had clonal expansion among the lowest observed.

Sample: CD4+ or CD8+ T cells sorted from blood, taken in a trial of the OX40 agonist ivuxolimab. V is TRBV6-1 and J is TRBJ2-3; 7 nucleotides line up with TRBD1. This receptor was obtained from an adult with an advanced solid tumor such as melanoma, head and neck, liver or kidney cancer. The CDR3 region has the DNA TGTGCCAGCACTCGGGACAGAGGCTCGGATACGCAGTATTTT. Protein product: CASTRDRGSDTQYF.